This T cell receptor beta chain was captured by sequencing in a study of memory CD4+ T cells and cytomegalovirus serostatus. Study findings and constraints: CD4+ memory repertoires contained 67 of 164 reported CMV TCRbeta sequences.

Single viable CD3+CD4+CD8-CD45RO+ cells were sorted as the memory CD4+ T cells. On this clone itself: No antigen is known for it.

Methods used by the authors: Out-of-frame sequences were removed, leaving 2 million to 2.5 million distinct TCRbeta sequences. Libraries were prepared by immunoSEQ multiplex PCR; TCRdb keeps only in-frame clonotypes and omits some of them. Clone size and the V and J calls come from that table; the DNA yielded D and trimming. The data show about 61,000 clones, 80% seen once. The ends lost 2 bases at V and 3 bases at J; junction bases unmatched: 9. The germline gives CDR1 GTSNPN, CDR2 SVGIG (reference sequence). The CDR3 has 16 amino acids. V is TRBV30 and J is TRBJ2-1; 8 bases line up with TRBD2. The clonotype comes from an adult in good health and CMV-seronegative. Some clones in this sample may be carry-over from other donors' samples. Sequenced sample: memory CD4+ T cells from blood. The CDR3 here is CAWSFSGSPRYNEQFF. The CDR3 DNA is TGTGCCTGGAGTTTCAGCGGGAGCCCCCGCTACAATGAGCAGTTCTTC.